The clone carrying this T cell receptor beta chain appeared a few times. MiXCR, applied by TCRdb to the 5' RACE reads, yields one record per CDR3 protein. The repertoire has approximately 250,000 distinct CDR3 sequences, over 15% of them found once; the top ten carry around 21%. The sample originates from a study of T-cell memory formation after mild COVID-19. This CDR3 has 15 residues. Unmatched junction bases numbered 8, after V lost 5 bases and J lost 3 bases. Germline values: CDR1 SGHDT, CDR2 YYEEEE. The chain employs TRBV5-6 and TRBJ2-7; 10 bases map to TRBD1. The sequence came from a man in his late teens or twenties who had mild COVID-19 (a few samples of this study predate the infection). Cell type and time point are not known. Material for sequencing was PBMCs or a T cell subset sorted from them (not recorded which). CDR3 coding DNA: TGTGCCAGCAGTACGACAGGGGGCGGTATCTACGAGCAGTACTTC. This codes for CASSTTGGGIYEQYF. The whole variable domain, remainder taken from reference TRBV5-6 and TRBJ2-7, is DAGVTQSPTHLIKTRGQQVTLRCSPKSGHDTVSWYQQALGQGPQFIFQYYEEEERQRGNFPDRFSGHQFPNYSSELNVNALLLGDSALYLCASSTTGGGIYEQYFGPGTRLTVT.